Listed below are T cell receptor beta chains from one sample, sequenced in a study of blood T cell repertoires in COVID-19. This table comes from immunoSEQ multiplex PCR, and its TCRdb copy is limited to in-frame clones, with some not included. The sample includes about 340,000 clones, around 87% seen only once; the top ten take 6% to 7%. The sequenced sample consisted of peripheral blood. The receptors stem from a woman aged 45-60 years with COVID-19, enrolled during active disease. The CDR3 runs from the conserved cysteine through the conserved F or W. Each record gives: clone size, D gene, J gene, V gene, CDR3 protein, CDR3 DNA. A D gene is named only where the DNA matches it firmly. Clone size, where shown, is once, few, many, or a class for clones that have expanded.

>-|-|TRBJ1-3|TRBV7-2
CASSPTGGNTIYF
TGTGCCAGCAGCCCTACCGGTGGAAACACCATATATTTT
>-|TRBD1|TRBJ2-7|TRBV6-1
CASSDTGGRYEQYF
TGTGCCAGCAGTGACACAGGGGGCCGGTACGAGCAGTACTTC
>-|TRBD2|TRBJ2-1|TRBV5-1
CASSQLAGPGYEQFF
TGCGCCAGCAGCCAACTAGCGGGGCCTGGGTATGAGCAGTTCTTC
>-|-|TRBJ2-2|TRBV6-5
CASSYVGAISTGELFF
TGTGCCAGCAGTTATGTTGGGGCTATCAGTACCGGGGAGCTGTTTTTT
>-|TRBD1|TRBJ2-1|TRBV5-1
CASSLILRDRNNEQFF
TGCGCCAGCAGCTTGATACTACGGGACAGGAACAATGAGCAGTTCTTC
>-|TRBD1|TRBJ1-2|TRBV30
CASRTGGDYGYTF
TGTGCCTCGAGGACAGGGGGCGACTATGGCTACACCTTC
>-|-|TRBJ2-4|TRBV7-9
CASSPDGGAKNIQYF
TGTGCCAGCAGCCCCGACGGGGGAGCCAAAAACATTCAGTACTTC
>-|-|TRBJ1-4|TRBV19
CASRTRVNEKLFF
TGTGCCAGTAGAACGCGTGTTAATGAAAAACTGTTTTTT
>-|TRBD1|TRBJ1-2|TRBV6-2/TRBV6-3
CASSRRTGTGTF
TGTGCCAGCAGTCGCCGTACCGGGACAGGGACCTTC
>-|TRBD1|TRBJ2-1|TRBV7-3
CASSKGQAHNEQFF
TGTGCCAGCAGCAAGGGACAGGCTCACAATGAGCAGTTCTTC
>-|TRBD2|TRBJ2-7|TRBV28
CASSLTPHLREGPSNEQYF
TGTGCCAGCAGTTTAACCCCCCACTTGCGGGAGGGCCCGAGTAACGAGCAGTACTTC
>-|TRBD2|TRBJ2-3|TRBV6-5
CASSYLGGRDTQYF
TGTGCCAGCAGTTACCTCGGCGGGAGGGATACGCAGTATTTT
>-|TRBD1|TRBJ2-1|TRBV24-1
CATSDPRGYYNEQFF
TGTGCCACCAGTGACCCCAGGGGGTACTACAATGAGCAGTTCTTC
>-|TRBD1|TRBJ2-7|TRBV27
CASSLSTPGQGYEQYF
TGTGCCAGCAGTTTATCTACTCCGGGACAGGGATACGAGCAGTACTTC
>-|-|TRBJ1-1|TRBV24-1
CATREGGNTEAFF
TGTGCCACCAGGGAGGGCGGGAACACTGAAGCTTTCTTT
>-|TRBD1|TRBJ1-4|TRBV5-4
CASSMTGRGATNEKLFF
TGTGCCAGCAGCATGACAGGGAGAGGGGCAACTAATGAAAAACTGTTTTTT
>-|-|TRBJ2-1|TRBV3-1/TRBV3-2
CASSQYRSSYNEQFF
TGTGCCAGCAGCCAATATCGGAGCTCCTACAATGAGCAGTTCTTC
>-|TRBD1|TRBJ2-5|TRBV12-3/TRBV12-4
CASRTRGLGAQYF
TGTGCCAGCAGAACCAGGGGGCTGGGGGCCCAGTACTTC
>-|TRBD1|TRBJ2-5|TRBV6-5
CASRGTGKETQYF
TGTGCCAGCAGGGGGACAGGCAAAGAGACCCAGTACTTC
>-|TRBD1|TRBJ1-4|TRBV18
CASSLRLEQGIREKLFF
TGTGCCAGCTCACTTCGACTTGAACAGGGGATTAGGGAAAAACTGTTTTTT
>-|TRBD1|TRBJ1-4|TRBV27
CASRSTGGKIF
TGTGCCAGCAGAAGTACAGGGGGCAAGATTTTT
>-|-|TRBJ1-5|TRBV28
CASSLFGLTVSNQPQHF
TGTGCCAGCAGTTTATTTGGCCTGACAGTTAGCAATCAGCCCCAGCATTTT
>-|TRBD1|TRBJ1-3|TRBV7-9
CASSYSQGAGNTIYF
TGTGCCAGCAGCTATAGCCAGGGGGCTGGAAACACCATATATTTT
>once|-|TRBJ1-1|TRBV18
CASSPHSSGSITEAFF
TGTGCCAGCTCACCTCACTCATCGGGATCGATCACTGAAGCTTTCTTT
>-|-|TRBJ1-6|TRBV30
CAWSPRLSSYNSPLHF
TGTGCCTGGAGTCCTCGACTTAGCTCCTATAATTCACCCCTCCACTTT
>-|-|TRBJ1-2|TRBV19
CASTSVQRGGYTF
TGTGCCAGTACCTCAGTTCAAAGGGGTGGCTACACCTTC
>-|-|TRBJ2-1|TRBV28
CASSSLRGWKQFF
TGTGCCAGCAGTTCCCTCCGAGGTTGGAAGCAGTTCTTC
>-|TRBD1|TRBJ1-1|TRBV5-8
CASFGGQGRMVFF
TGTGCCAGCTTTGGGGGACAGGGAAGGATGGTTTTCTTT
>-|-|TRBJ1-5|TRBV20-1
CSASGKQEGNQPQHF
TGCAGTGCTAGTGGCAAACAGGAAGGCAATCAGCCCCAGCATTTT
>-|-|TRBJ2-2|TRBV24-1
CATSDSRVGTGELFF
TGTGCCACCAGTGATTCACGGGTTGGCACCGGGGAGCTGTTTTTT
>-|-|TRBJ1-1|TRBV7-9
CASSLGGGVSEAFF
TGTGCCAGCAGCTTAGGGGGCGGGGTATCTGAAGCTTTCTTT
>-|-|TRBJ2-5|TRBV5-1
CASSTNMETQYF
TGCGCCAGCAGCACTAACATGGAGACCCAGTACTTC
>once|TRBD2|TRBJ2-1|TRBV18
CASSPLPGLAGGPSYNEQFF
TGTGCCAGCTCACCACTTCCGGGACTAGCGGGAGGGCCTTCCTACAATGAGCAGTTCTTC
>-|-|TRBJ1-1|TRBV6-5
CASLVRGRTEAFF
TGTGCCAGCCTGGTCAGGGGACGGACTGAAGCTTTCTTT
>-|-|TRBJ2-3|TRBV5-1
CASSFETGVRYF
TGCGCCAGCAGCTTTGAGACCGGAGTCCGGTATTTT
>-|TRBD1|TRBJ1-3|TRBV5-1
CASSGPGTGEGNTIYF
TGCGCCAGCAGCGGTCCCGGGACAGGGGAAGGAAACACCATATATTTT
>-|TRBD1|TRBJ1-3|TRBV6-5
CASSVDRGSGNTIYF
TGTGCCAGCAGCGTGGACAGGGGATCTGGAAACACCATATATTTT
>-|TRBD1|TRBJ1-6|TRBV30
CAWSRDRSNSPLHF
TGTGCCTGGAGTCGGGACAGGTCTAATTCACCCCTCCACTTT
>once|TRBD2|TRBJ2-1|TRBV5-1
CASSPSSGRFYNEQFF
TGCGCCAGCAGCCCCTCTAGCGGGAGGTTCTACAATGAGCAGTTCTTC
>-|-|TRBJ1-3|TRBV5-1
CASSQGSSGNTIYF
TGCGCCAGTTCACAGGGATCCTCTGGAAACACCATATATTTT